One T cell receptor (beta chain) is described in this entry. Its specificity is not known. Each and every patient relapsed after autologous stem cell transplantation, and patients got differing brentuximab vedotin exposure. Sequenced by immunoSEQ multiplex PCR; TCRdb stores in-frame clones only, minus some. The table lists some 95,000 clones, 85% to 90% of them singletons. These data come from a study of PD-1 blockade in classical Hodgkin lymphoma. Study-level information: Patients received nivolumab 3 mg/kg intravenously every 2 weeks. Points from the study as a whole: Newly diagnosed patients and complete responders had comparable diversity at baseline. There was a significant rise in CD4+ TCR diversity by C4D1, with no such rise for CD8+. Possible causes of repertoire differences, disease activity or prior therapy, remain undefined.

V lost 5 bases and J 6 bases, leaving 5 bases between the germline ends. Germline V gene data show CDR1 as MNHNS and CDR2 as SASEGT. This CDR3 region has 11 residues. This specimen consisted of peripheral blood mononuclear cells (PBMCs), obtained before the second cycle of nivolumab. The rearrangement joins TRBV6-1 to TRBJ1-5, with D unresolved. The sequence came from a human donor with classical Hodgkin lymphoma. The CDR3 protein is CASSKGQPQHF. CDR3 nucleotide sequence: TGTGCCAGCAGTAAGGGTCAGCCCCAGCATTTT.